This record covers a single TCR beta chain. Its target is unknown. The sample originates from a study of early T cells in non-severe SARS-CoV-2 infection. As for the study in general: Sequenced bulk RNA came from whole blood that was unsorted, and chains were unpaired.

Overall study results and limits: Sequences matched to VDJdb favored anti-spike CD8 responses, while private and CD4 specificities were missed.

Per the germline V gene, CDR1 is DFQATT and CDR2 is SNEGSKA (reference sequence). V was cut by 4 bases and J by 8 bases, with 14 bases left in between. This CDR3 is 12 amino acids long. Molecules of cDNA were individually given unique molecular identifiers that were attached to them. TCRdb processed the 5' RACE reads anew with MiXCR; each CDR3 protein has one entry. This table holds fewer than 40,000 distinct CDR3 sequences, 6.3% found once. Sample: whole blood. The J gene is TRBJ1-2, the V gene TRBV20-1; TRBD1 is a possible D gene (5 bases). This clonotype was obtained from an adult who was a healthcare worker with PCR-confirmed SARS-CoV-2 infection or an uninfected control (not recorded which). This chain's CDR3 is CSATGQGRGYTF. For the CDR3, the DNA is TGCAGTGCTACCGGGCAGGGTCGAGGCTACACCTTC.